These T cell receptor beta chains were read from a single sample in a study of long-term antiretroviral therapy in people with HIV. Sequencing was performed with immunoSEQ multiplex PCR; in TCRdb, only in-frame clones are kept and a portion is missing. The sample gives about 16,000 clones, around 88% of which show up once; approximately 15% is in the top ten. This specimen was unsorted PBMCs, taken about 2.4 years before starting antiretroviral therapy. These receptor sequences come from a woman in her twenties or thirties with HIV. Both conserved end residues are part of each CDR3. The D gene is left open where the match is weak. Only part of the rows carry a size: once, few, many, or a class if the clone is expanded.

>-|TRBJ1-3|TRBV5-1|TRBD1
TGCGCCAGCAGCTTGGAGTACAGGGGGGACACCATATATTTT
CASSLEYRGDTIYF
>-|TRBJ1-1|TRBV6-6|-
TGTGCCAGCAGCTACCGGGTCCTCGGGAACACTGAAGCTTTCTTT
CASSYRVLGNTEAFF
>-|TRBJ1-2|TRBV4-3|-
TGCGCCAGCAGCCAAGATCGGGTTGGGGACATTAGTGGCTACACCTTC
CASSQDRVGDISGYTF
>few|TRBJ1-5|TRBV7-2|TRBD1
TGTGCCAGCAGCGCAGGGACAGGGGGCGCGAATCAGCCCCAGCATTTT
CASSAGTGGANQPQHF
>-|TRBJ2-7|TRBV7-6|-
TGTGCCAGCAGCTTAGCAGATCCGATTTATGGGGAGCAGTACTTC
CASSLADPIYGEQYF
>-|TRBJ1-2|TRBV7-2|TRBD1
TGTGCCAGCAGCTTTAGGTTCGGGGGGACAGGGGTTGGCTACACCTTC
CASSFRFGGTGVGYTF
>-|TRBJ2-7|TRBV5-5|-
TGTGCCAGCAGCACCGCCCTGACAGATCACTACGAGCAGTACTTC
CASSTALTDHYEQYF
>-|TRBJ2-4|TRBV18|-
TGTGCCAGCTCACCCCTATTGGAGGGGGGAGGCATTCAGTACTTC
CASSPLLEGGGIQYF
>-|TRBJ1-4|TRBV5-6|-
TGTGCCAGCAGCCATCCGTTGGGAACTAATGAAAAACTGTTTTTT
CASSHPLGTNEKLFF
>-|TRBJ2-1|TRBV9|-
TGTGCCAGCAGCGCATTGCTGAGGTCCTACAATGAGCAGTTCTTC
CASSALLRSYNEQFF
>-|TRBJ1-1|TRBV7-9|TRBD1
TGTGCCAGCAGCTTCAGGACAGGGGGCACTGAAGCTTTCTTT
CASSFRTGGTEAFF
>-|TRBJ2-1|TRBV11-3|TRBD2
TGTGCCAGCAGCTTAGGCGGGGGGGCCGAGGATGAGCAGTTCTTC
CASSLGGGAEDEQFF
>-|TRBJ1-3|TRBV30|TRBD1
TGTGCCTGGAGTTTCGGACAGGGAACTCTCTCTGGAAACACCATATATTTT
CAWSFGQGTLSGNTIYF
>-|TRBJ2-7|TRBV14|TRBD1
TGTGCCAGCAGCGCTAGGGACAGGGCCAGGTCGGACGAGCAGTACTTC
CASSARDRARSDEQYF
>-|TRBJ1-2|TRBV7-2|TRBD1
TGTGCCAGCAGTCGACCGGGACAGGGGGTAACTGACTATGGCTACACCTTC
CASSRPGQGVTDYGYTF
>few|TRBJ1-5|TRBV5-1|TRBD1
TGCGCCAGCAGCGCCGGGACAGGGGGATCGGGCAATCAGCCCCAGCATTTT
CASSAGTGGSGNQPQHF
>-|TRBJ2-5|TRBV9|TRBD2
TGTGCCAGCAGCGTAAGCGGGGGGGCCGGGGAGACCCAGTACTTC
CASSVSGGAGETQYF
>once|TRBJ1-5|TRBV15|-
TGTGCCACCAGCAGTCCCGGACTCTCCAATCAGCCCCAGCATTTT
CATSSPGLSNQPQHF
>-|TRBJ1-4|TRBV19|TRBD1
TGTGCCAGTAGGGGGACAGGTACTAATGAAAAACTGTTTTTT
CASRGTGTNEKLFF
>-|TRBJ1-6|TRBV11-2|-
TGTGCCAGCAGCTTAGATCCCGGGGTTTCACCCCTCCACTTT
CASSLDPGVSPLHF
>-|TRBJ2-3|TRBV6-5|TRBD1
TGTGCCAGCAGTTCTACAGGGGTATCAGATACGCAGTATTTT
CASSSTGVSDTQYF
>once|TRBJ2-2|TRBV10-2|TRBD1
TGCGCCAGCCGTCGGGACAGGGGGACCGGGGAGCTGTTTTTT
CASRRDRGTGELFF
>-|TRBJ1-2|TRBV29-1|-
TGCAGCGTTGATTCCGGGAACTATGGCTACACCTTC
CSVDSGNYGYTF
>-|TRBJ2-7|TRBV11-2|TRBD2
TGTGCCAGCAGCTTAGTGCAGCGGGGGCTCTCCTACGAGCAGTACTTC
CASSLVQRGLSYEQYF
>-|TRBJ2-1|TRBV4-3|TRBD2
TGCGCCAGCAGCCGGCTAGCGGGGGTTGAGCAGTTCTTC
CASSRLAGVEQFF
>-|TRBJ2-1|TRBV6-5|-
TGTGCCAGCAGTTACCCCGATCGGGGGGCGGGCAATGAGCAGTTCTTC
CASSYPDRGAGNEQFF
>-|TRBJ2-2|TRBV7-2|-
TGTGCCAGCAGCTTAGACTTGCGGCAGGCGAACACCGGGGAGCTGTTTTTT
CASSLDLRQANTGELFF
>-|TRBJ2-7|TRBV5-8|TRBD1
TGCGCCAGCAGCCAAGGACAGGGGGATACTAGCGAGCAGTACTTC
CASSQGQGDTSEQYF
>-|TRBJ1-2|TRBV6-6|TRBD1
TGTGCCAGCAGTTTCCCGGGACAGGGTGATGGCTACACCTTC
CASSFPGQGDGYTF
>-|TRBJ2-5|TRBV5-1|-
TGCGCCAGCAGCCTCTTGTTGGGGGAAGAGACCCAGTACTTC
CASSLLLGEETQYF
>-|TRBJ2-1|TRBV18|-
TGTGCCAGCTCACCGGCCCAATCTACCTACAATGAGCAGTTCTTC
CASSPAQSTYNEQFF
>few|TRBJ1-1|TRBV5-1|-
TGCGCCAGCAGCTTGGGGGGTGTCGGCCCTGAAGCTTTCTTT
CASSLGGVGPEAFF
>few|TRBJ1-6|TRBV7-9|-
TGTGCCAGCAGCTCAGCTGAGTTGTATAATTCACCCCTCCACTTT
CASSSAELYNSPLHF
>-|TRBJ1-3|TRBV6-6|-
TGTGCCAGCAGTTACTCGAGGGGCTCTGGAAACACCATATATTTT
CASSYSRGSGNTIYF
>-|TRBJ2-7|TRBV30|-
TGTGCCTGGAGTCAGTCCTCCTACGAGCAGTACTTC
CAWSQSSYEQYF
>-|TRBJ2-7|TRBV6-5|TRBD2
TGTGCCAGCACCGAACTGCGGGGGGAAGTGCAGTACTTC
CASTELRGEVQYF
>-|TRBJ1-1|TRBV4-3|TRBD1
TGCGCCAGCAGCCAAGAATCGACAGGGGCCGACCCGAACACTGAAGCTTTCTTT
CASSQESTGADPNTEAFF
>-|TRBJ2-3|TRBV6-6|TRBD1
TGTGCCTCCAGGGGGCTTGACCTCTCGGATACGCAGTATTTT
CASRGLDLSDTQYF
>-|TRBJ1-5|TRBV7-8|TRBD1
TGTGCCAGCAGCCCTGCCCGGACAGGGCGAAATCAGCCCCAGCATTTT
CASSPARTGRNQPQHF
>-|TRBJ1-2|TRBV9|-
TGTGCCAGCAGCGTCAGGGGCCCCGCGGGAGGCTACACCTTC
CASSVRGPAGGYTF
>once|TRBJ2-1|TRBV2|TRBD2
TGTGCCAGCACGGGACTATCCAATGAGCAGTTCTTC
CASTGLSNEQFF
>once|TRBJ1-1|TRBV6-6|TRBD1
TGTGCCAGCAGCCGACAGGGGGGTTACACTGAAGCTTTCTTT
CASSRQGGYTEAFF
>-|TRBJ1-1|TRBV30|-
TGTGCCTGGGATGACGGGGGGGTGAACACTGAAGCTTTCTTT
CAWDDGGVNTEAFF
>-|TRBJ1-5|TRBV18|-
TGTGCCAGCTCACCACCGAGCGGAGGCATTGGTCAGCCCCAGCATTTT
CASSPPSGGIGQPQHF
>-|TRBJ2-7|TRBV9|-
TGTGCCAGCAGCGTAGGGACTCTACAAACCTACGAGCAGTACTTC
CASSVGTLQTYEQYF
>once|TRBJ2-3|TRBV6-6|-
TGTGCCAGCAGTTACTTGGGACAAGGGTCGAGTGTTACGCAGTATTTT
CASSYLGQGSSVTQYF
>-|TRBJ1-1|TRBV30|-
TGTGCCTGGAGTGTACTTGCTCGGACAGAAGCTTTCTTT
CAWSVLARTEAFF